The entry below gives a single T cell receptor (beta chain) sequence along with its context. These data come from a study of T cell changes during pregnancy in multiple sclerosis. The CDR3 runs to 14 residues. V shed 3 bases, J shed 7 bases, and the junction held 5 bases outside the gene matches. CDR1 is SGDLS and CDR2 is YYNGEE in the germline V gene. Sequencing used immunoSEQ multiplex PCR; TCRdb keeps in-frame clones, though not all of them. Counted here are approximately 44,000 clones, roughly 92% occurring once; the ten biggest clones make up approximately 0.73%. The source is a female donor with multiple sclerosis, enrolled in a pregnancy study. The sequencing used CD4+ T cells from peripheral blood mononuclear cells, collected in the first trimester of pregnancy. This chain joins TRBV9 and TRBJ1-2; 11 positions agree with TRBD1. The DNA for the CDR3 is TGTGCCAGCAGCGGCGGACAGGGGGCTTCTGGCTACACCTTC. It encodes CASSGGQGASGYTF.